This T cell receptor beta chain was identified in a study of a mutant IDH1 vaccine in newly diagnosed glioma. Study in general: Patients were started on vaccination 4-6 weeks after radiotherapy alone, or with temozolomide cycles.

As to this clone: Its target is unknown.

There are 14 residues in the CDR3. Germline CDR1 is SGHVS and CDR2 is FQNEAQ. V lost 5 bases to trimming and J lost 4 bases; unmatched junction nucleotides: 3. Assay used: immunoSEQ multiplex PCR; TCRdb lists only in-frame clones, some missing. The sample lists about 60,000 clones; approximately 81% were seen once. Stated time point: week 35, safety follow-up. Every vaccine dose comprised 300 ug of mutant IDH1 20-mer peptide plus topical imiquimod. The source is a man younger than 45 with glioma. The V gene is TRBV7-8, the J gene TRBJ1-2; 11 bases map to TRBD1. Source: PBMCs, taken from a glioma patient whose treatment included an IDH1 peptide vaccine. The CDR3: CASSRTGGPYGYTF. In DNA, the CDR3 is TGTGCCAGCAGCAGGACAGGGGGCCCCTATGGCTACACCTTC.